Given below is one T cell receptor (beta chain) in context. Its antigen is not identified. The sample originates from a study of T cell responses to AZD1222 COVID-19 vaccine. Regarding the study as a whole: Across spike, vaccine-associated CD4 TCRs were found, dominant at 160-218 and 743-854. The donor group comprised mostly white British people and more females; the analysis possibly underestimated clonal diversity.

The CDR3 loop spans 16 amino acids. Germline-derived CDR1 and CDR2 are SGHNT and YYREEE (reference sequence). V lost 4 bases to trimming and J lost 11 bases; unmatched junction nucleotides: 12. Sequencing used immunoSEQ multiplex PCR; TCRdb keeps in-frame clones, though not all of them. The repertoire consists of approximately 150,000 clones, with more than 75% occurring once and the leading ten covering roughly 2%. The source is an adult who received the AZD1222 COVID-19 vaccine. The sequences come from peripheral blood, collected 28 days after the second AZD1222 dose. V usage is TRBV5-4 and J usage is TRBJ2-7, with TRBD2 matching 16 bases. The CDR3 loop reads CASSPGTSGGGTHEYF. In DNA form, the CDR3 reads TGTGCCAGCAGCCCCGGGACTAGCGGGGGGGGGACTCACGAGTACTTC.